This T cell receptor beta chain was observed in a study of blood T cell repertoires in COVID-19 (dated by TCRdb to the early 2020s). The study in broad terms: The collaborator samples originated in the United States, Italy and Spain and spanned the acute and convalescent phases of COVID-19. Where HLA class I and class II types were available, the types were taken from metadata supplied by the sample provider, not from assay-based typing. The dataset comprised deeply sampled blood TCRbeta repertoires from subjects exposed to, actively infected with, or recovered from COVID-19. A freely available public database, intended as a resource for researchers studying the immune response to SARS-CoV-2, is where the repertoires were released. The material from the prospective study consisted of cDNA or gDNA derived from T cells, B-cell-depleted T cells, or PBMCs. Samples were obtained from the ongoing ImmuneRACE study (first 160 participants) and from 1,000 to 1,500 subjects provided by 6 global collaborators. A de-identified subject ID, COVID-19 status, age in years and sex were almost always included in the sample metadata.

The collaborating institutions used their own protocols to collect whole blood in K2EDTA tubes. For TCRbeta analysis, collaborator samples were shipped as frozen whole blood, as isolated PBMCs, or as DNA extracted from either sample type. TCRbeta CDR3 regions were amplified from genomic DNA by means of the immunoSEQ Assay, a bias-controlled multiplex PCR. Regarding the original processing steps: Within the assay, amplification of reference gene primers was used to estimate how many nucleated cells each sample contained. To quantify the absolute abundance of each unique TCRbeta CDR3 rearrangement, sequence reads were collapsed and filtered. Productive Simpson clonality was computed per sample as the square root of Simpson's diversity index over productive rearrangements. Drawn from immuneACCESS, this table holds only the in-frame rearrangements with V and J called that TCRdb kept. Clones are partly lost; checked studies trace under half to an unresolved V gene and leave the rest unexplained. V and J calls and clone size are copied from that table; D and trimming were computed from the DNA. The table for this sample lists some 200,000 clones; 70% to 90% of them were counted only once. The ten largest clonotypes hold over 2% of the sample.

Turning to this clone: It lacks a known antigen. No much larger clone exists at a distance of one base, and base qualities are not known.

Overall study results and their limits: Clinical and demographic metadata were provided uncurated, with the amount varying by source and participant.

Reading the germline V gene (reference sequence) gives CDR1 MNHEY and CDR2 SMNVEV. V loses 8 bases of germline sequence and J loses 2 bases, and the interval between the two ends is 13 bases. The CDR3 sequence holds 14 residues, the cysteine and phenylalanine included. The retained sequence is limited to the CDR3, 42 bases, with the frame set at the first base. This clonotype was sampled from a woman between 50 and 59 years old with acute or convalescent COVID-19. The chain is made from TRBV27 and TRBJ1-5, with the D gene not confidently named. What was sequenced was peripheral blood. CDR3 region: CASRRAGGNQPQHF. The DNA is TGTGCCAGCCGACGCGCCGGGGGCAATCAGCCCCAGCATTTT.